Given below is one T cell receptor beta chain in context. This specimen comes from a study of shared clonotypes between healthy human individuals. Measured with immunoSEQ multiplex PCR; TCRdb has only the in-frame clones, and not every one. Among about 2 million clones listed, 85% to 95% were seen once. The TCR comes from a man aged 18 to 35 in good health. Sequenced input: naive CD4+ T cells sorted from blood. Subset described: CD45RA+ positively selected.

The CDR3 nucleotides are TGTGCCTGGAGCGGACTAGCGGGGCCCGGGGAGCTGTTTTTT. Protein: CAWSGLAGPGELFF. This rearrangement joins TRBV30 to TRBJ2-2; TRBD2 agrees at 12 bases. Looked up from germline, CDR1 is GTSNPN and CDR2 is SVGIG (reference sequence). The ends lost 3 bases at V and 6 bases at J; junction bases unmatched: 2. The CDR3 is made up of 14 amino acids.